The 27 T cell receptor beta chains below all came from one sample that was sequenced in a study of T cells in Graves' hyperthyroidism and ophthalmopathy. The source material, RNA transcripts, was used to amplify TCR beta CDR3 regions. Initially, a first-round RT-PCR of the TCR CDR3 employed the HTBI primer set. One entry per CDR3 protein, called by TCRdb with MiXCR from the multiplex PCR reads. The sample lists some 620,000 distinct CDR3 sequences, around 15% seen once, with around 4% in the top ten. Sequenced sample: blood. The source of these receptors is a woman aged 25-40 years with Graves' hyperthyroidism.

The CDR3 region is CASSSRDRVYQPQHF. DNA for the CDR3: TGTGCCAGCAGTTCCCGGGACAGGGTCTATCAGCCCCAGCATTTT. The gene calls are TRBV12-3 or TRBV12-4 and TRBJ1-5; TRBD1 matches 9 bases. This CDR3 spans 15 amino acids. Trimming cost V 4 bases and J 5 bases; bases outside gene matches: 6.

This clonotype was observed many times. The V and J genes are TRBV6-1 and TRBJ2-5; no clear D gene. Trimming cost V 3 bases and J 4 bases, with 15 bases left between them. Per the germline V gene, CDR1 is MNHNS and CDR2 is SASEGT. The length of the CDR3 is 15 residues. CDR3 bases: TGTGCCAGCAGTGACTCAGACGGGCGGAGAGAGACCCAGTACTTC. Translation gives CASSDSDGRRETQYF.

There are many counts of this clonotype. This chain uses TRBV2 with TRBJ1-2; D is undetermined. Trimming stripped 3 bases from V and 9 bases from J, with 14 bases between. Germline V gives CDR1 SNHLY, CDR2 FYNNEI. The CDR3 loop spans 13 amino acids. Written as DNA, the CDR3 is TGTGCCAGCAGTGAGAGCACGGCGGAGAGCTACACCTTC. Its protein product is CASSESTAESYTF.

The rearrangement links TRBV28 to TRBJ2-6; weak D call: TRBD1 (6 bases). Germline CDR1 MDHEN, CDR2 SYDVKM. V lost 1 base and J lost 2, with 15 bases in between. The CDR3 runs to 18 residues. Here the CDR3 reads CASSLLVPTGPGANVLTF. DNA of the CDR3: TGTGCCAGCAGTTTATTAGTCCCGACAGGCCCTGGGGCCAACGTCCTGACTTTC.

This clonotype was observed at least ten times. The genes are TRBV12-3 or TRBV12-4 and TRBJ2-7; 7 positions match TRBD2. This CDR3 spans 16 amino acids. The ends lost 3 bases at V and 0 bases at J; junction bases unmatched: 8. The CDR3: CASSLLGRGSSYEQYF. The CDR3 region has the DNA TGTGCCAGCAGTTTGCTGGGGCGGGGGAGCTCCTACGAGCAGTACTTC.

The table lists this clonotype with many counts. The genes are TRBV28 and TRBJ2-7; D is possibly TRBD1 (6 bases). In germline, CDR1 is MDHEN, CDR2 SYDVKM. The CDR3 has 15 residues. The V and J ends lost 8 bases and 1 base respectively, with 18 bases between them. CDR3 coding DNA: TGTGCCAGCGGGTCAAACAGGGAAATGTCCTACGAGCAGTACTTC. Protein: CASGSNREMSYEQYF. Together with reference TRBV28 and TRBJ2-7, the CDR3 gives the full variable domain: DVKVTQSSRYLVKRTGEKVFLECVQDMDHENMFWYRQDPGLGLRLIYFSYDVKMKEKGDIPEGYSVSREKKERFSLILESASTNQTSMYLCASGSNREMSYEQYFGPGTRLTVT.

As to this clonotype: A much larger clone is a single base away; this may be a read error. CDR3 nucleotide sequence: TGTGCCAGCACGAGGGGCGGGGAGCTGCTTTTT. Residues: CASTRGGELLF. The chain couples TRBV2 to TRBJ2-2; the D gene is possibly TRBD2 (6 bases). This CDR3 contains 11 residues. Germline values: CDR1 SNHLY, CDR2 FYNNEI. The full variable domain, completed using reference TRBV2 and TRBJ2-2, is EPEVTQTPSHQVTQMGQEVILRCVPISNHLYFYWYRQILGQKVEFLVSFYNNEISEKSEIFDDQFSVERPDGSNFTLKIRSTKLEDSAMYFCASTRGGELLFGEGSRLTVL.

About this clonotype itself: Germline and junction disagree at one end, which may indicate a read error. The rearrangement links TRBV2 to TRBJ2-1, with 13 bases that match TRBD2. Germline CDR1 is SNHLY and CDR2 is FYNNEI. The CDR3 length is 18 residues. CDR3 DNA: TGTGCCAGCAGTGAACGGGGACTAGCGGGGTCGGTGGGCAATGAGCAGCTCTTC. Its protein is CASSERGLAGSVGNEQLF.

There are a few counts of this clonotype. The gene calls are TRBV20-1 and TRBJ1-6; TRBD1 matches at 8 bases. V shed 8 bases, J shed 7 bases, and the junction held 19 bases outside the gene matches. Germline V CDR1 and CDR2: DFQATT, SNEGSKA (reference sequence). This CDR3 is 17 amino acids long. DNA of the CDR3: TGCAGTCCAGCGTCAACCTTCCGGGACAGGTTAAATTCACCCCTCCACTTT. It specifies CSPASTFRDRLNSPLHF.

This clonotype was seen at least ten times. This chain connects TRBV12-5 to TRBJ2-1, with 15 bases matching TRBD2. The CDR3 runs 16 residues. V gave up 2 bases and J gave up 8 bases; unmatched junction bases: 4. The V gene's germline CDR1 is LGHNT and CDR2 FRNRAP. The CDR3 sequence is CASGLWTSGRAHEQFF. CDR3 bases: TGTGCTAGTGGTTTGTGGACTAGCGGGAGGGCACATGAGCAGTTCTTC.

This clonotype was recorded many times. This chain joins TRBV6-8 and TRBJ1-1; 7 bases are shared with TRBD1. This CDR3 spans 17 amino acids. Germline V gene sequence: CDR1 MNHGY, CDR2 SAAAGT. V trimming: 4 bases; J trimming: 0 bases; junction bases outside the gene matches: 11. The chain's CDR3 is CASSFLSGTAMNTEAFF. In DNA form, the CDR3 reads TGTGCCAGCAGTTTTCTATCCGGGACAGCCATGAACACTGAAGCTTTCTTT.

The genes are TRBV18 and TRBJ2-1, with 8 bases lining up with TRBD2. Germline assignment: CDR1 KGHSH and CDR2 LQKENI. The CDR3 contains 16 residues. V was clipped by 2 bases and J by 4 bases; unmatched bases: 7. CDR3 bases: TGTGCCAGCTCACCAAATCCTAGCGGGCAATACAATGAGCAGTTCTTC. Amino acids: CASSPNPSGQYNEQFF.

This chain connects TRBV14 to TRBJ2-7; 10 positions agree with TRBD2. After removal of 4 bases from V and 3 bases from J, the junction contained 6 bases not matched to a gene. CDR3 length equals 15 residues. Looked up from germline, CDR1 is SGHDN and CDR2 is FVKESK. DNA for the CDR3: TGTGCCAGCAGCCCCAAACTAGCGGGAAGCTACGAGCAGTACTTC. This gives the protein CASSPKLAGSYEQYF.

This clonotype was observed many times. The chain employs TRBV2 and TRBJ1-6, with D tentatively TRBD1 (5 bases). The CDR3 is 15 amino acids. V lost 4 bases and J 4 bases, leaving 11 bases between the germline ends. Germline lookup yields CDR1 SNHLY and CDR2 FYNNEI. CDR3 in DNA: TGTGCCAGCAGTGTAGTTGAGGGGTATAATTCACCCCTCCACTTT. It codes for CASSVVEGYNSPLHF.

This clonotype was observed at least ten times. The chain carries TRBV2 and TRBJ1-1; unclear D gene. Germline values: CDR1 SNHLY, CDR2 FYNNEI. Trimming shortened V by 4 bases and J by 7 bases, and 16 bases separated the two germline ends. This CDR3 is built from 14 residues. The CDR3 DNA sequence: TGTGCCAGCAGTGTCCTTAGGCGGGAGGGTGAAGCTTTCTTT. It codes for CASSVLRREGEAFF.

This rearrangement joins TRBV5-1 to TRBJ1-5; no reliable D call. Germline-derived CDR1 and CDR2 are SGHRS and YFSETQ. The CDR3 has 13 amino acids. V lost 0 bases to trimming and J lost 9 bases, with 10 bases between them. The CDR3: CASSLAGEVPQHF. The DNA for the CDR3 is TGCGCCAGCAGCTTGGCCGGAGAGGTGCCCCAGCATTTT.

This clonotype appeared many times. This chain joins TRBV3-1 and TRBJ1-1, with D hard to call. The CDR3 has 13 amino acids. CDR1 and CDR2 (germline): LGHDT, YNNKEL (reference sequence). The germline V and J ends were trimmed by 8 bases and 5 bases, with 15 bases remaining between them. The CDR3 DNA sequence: TGTGCCAGCCTTGGTCCCCCGGGGACTGAAGCTTTCTTT. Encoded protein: CASLGPPGTEAFF.

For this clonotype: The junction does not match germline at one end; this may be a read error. DNA for the CDR3: TGTGCCACCAGTGACCCTAGCGGGAGTAGCACAGATACGCAGTGTTTT. Protein product: CATSDPSGSSTDTQCF. This chain joins TRBV24-1 and TRBJ2-3; 10 bases are a match to TRBD2. The CDR3 extends over 16 amino acids. The germline V gene has CDR1 KGHDR and CDR2 SFDVKD.

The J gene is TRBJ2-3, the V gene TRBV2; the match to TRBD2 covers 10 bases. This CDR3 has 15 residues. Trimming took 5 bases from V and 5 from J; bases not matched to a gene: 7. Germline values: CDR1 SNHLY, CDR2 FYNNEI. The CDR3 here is CASSPSGRGKDTQYF. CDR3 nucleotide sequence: TGTGCCAGCAGTCCTAGCGGGAGAGGTAAAGATACGCAGTATTTT.

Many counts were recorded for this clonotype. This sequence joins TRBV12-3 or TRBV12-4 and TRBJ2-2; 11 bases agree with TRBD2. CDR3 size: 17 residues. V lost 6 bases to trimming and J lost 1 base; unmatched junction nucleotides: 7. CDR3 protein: CASRGTGTSGNTGELFF. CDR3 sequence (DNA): TGTGCCAGCAGGGGTACCGGGACTAGCGGGAACACCGGGGAGCTGTTTTTT.

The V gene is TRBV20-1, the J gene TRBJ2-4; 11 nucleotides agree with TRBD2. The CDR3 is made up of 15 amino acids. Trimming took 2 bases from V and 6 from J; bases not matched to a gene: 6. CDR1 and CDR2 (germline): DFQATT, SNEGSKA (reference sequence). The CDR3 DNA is TGCAGTGCTAGACTAGCGGGAGGAATTGCAAACATTCAGTACTTC. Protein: CSARLAGGIANIQYF.

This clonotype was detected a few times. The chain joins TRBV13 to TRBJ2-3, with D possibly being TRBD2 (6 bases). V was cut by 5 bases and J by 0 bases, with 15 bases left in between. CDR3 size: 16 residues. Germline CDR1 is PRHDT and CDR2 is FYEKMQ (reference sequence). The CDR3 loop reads CASSPELAESTDTQYF. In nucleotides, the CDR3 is TGTGCCAGCAGCCCCGAGTTAGCGGAAAGCACAGATACGCAGTATTTT.

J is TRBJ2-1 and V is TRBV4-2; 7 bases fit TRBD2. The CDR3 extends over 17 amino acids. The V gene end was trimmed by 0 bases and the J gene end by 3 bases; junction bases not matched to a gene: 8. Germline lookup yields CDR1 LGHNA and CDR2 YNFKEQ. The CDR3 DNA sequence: TGTGCCAGCAGCCAAGATCAAAAGCGGGACCTCTACAATGAGCAGTTCTTC. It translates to CASSQDQKRDLYNEQFF.

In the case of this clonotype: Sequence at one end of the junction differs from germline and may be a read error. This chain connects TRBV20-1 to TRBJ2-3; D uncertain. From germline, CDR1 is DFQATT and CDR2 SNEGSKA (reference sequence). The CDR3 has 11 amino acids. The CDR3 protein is CRATDRDTQYF. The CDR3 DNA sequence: TGCAGGGCTACCGACCGCGATACGCAGTATTTT.

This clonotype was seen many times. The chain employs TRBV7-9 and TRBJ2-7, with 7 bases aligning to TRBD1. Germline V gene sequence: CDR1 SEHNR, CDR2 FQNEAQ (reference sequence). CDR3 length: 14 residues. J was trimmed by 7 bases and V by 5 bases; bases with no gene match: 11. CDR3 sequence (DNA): TGTGCCAGCAGCACCGACAGGGCGGTGGAGGAGCAGTACTTC. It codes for CASSTDRAVEEQYF.

The CDR3 bases are TGTGCCAGCAGCGCCCAGGAAGGGGATGGGGCCAACGTCCTGACTTTC. Encoded protein: CASSAQEGDGANVLTF. The V gene is TRBV9, the J gene TRBJ2-6; perhaps TRBD1 as D (5 bases). The V end was cut by 3 bases, the J end by 3 bases, with 13 bases between. The CDR3 is 16 amino acids. CDR1 and CDR2 (germline): SGDLS, YYNGEE.

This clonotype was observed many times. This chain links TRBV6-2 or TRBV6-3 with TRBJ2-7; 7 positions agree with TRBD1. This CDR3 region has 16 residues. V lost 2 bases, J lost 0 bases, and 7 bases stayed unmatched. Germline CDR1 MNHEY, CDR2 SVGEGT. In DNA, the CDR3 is TGTGCCAGCAGTTACGTCCGGACAGGCGGCTCCTACGAGCAGTACTTC. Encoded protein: CASSYVRTGGSYEQYF.